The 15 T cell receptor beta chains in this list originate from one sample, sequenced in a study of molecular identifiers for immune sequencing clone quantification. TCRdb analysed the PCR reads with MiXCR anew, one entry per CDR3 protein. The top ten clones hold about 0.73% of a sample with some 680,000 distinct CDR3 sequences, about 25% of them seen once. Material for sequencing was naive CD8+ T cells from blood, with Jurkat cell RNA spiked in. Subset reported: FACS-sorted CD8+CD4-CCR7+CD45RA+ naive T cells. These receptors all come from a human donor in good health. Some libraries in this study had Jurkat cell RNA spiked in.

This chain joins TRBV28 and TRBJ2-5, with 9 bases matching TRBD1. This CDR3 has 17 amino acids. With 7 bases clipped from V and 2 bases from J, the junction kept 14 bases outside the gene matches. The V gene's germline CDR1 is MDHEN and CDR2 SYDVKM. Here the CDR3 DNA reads TGTGCCAGCAACCCCGAGCCGGGACAGGGAGAACAAGAGACCCAGTACTTC. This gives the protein CASNPEPGQGEQETQYF.

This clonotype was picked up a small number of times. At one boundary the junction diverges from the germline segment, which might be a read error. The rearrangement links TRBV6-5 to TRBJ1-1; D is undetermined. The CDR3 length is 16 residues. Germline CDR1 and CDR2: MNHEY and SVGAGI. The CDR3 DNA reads TGTGCCAGCAGTTACAGTAAGGGCGCAAAACTTACTGAAGCTTCCTTT. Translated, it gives CASSYSKGAKLTEASF.

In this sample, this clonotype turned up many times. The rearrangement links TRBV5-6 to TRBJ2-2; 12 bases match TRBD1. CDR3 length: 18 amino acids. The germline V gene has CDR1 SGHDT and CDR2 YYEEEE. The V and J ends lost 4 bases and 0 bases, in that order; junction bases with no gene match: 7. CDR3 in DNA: TGTGCCAGCAGCCTCCGGGACAGGGGGCACGCGAACACCGGGGAGCTGTTTTTT. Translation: CASSLRDRGHANTGELFF.

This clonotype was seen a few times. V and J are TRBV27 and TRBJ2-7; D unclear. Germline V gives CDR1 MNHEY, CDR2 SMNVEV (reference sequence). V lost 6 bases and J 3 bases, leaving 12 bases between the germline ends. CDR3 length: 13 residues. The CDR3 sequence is CASRGGNDYEQYF. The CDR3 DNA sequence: TGTGCCAGCAGAGGCGGTAACGACTACGAGCAGTACTTC.

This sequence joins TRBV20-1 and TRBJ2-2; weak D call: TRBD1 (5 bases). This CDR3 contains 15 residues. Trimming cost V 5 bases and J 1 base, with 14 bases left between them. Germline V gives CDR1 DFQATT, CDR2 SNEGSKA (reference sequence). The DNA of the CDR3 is TGCAGTGCTTGGGAAACTGACAGGAACACCGGGGAGCTGTTTTTT. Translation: CSAWETDRNTGELFF.

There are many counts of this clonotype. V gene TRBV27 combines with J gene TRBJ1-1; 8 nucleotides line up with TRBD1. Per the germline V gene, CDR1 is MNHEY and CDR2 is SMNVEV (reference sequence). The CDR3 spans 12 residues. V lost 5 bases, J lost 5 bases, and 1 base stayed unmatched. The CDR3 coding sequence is TGTGCCAGCAGTGACAGGGGAACTGAAGCTTTCTTT. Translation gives CASSDRGTEAFF.

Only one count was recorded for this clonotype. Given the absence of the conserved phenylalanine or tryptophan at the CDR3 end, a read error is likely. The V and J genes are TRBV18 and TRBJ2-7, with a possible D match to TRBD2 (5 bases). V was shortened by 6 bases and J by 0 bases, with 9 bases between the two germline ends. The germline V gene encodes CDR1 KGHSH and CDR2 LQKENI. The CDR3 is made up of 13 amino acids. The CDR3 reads CASSTGDSYEQYI. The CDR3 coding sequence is TGTGCCAGCTCCACCGGGGACTCCTACGAGCAGTACATC.

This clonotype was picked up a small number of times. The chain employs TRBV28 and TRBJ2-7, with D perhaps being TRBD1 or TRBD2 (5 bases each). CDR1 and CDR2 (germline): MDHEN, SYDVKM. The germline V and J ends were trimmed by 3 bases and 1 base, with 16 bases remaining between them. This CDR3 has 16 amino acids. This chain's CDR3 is CASSFLTGRFSYEQYF. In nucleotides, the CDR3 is TGTGCCAGCAGTTTCCTTACGGGACGGTTTTCCTACGAGCAGTACTTC.

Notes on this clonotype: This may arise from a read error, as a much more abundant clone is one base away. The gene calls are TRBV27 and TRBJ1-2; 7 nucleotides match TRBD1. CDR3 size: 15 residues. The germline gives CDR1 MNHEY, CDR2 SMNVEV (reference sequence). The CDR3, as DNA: TGTGCCAGCAGTTTATCAGGGGGCGAATACTATGGCTACTCCTTC. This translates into CASSLSGGEYYGYSF.

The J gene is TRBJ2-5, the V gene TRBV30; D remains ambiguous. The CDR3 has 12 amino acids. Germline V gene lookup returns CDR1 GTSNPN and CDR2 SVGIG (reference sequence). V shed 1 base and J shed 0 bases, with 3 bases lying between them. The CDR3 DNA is TGTGCCTGGAGTGCAGACCAAGAGACCCAGTACTTC. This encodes CAWSADQETQYF.

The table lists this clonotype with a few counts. CDR3: CASNVDPGSYNEQFF. DNA for the CDR3: TGCGCCAGCAACGTAGACCCGGGGTCCTACAATGAGCAGTTCTTC. The chain recombines TRBV4-1 with TRBJ2-1, with a weak D call TRBD2 (5 bases). Germline CDR1 reads MGHRA; CDR2 reads YSYEKL. Trimming left V 7 bases short and J 1 base short, with 14 bases between. The CDR3 runs 15 residues.

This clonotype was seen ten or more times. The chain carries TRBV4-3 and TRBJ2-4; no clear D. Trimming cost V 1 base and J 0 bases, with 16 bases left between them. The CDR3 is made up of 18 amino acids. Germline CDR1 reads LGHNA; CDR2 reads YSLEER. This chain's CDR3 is CASSQVFLANVAKNIQYF. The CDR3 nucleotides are TGCGCCAGCAGCCAAGTTTTTCTTGCAAATGTAGCCAAAAACATTCAGTACTTC.

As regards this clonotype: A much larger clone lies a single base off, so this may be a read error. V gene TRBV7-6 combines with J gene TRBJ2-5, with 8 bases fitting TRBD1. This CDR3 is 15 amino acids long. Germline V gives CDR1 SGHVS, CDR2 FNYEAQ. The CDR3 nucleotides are TGTGCCAGCAGGCCCCCGGGACAGGACCAAGAGACCCTGTACTTC. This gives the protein CASRPPGQDQETLYF. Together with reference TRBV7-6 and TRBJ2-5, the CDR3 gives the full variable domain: GAGVSQSPRYKVTKRGQDVALRCDPISGHVSLYWYRQALGQGPEFLTYFNYEAQQDKSGLPNDRFSAERPEGSISTLTIQRTEQRDSAMYRCASRPPGQDQETLYFGPGTRLLVL.

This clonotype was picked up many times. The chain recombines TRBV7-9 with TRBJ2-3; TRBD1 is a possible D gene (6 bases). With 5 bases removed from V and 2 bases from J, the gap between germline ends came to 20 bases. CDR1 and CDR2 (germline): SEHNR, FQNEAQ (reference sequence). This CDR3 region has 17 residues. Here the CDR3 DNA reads TGTGCCAGCAGCAAACCCGGGACACGGACGATCACAGATACGCAGTATTTT. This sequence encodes CASSKPGTRTITDTQYF.

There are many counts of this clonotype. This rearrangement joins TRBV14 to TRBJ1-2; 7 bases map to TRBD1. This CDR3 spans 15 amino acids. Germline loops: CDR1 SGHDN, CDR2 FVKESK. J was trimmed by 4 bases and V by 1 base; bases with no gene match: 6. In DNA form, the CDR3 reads TGTGCCAGCAGCCAAGTAGGGGACAGTCTCTATGGCTACACCTTC. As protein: CASSQVGDSLYGYTF.